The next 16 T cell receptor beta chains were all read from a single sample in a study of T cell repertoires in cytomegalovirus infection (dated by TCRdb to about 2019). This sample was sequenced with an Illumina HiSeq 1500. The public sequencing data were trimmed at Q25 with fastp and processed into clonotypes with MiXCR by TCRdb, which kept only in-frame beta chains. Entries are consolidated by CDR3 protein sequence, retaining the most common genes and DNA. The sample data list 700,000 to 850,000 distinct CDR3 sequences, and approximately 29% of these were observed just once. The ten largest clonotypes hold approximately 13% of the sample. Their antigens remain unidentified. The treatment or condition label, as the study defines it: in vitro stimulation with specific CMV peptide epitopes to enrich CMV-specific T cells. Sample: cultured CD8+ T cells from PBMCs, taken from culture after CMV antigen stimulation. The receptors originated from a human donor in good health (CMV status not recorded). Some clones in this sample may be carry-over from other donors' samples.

The CDR3 nucleotides read TGTGCCACGTTACAGGGGGACAATGAGCAGTTCTTC. Translating gives CATLQGDNEQFF. The J gene is TRBJ2-1, the V gene TRBV2; 8 bases agree with TRBD1. Germline V CDR1 and CDR2: SNHLY, FYNNEI. CDR3 length: 12 residues. J lost 5 bases, V lost 10 bases, and 4 bases had no gene match.

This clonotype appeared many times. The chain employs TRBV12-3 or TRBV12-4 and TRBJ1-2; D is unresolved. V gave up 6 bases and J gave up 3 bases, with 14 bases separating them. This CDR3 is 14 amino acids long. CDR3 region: CASSDTQSHYGYTF. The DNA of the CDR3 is TGTGCCAGCAGCGACACTCAATCCCACTATGGCTACACCTTC.

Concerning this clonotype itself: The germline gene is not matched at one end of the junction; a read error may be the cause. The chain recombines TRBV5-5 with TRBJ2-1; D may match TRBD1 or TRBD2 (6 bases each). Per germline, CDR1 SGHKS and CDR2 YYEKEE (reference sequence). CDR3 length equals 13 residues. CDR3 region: CASSLEGGNKQFF. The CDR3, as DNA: TGTGCCAGCAGCTTGGAGGGGGGCAATAAGCAGTTCTTC.

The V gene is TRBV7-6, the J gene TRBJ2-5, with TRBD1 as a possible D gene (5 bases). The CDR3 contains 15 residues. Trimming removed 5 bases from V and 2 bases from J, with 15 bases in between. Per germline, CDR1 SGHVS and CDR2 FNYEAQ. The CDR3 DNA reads TGTGCCAGCAGCCACTACGCCAGGGTTCAAGAGACCCAGTACTTC. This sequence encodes CASSHYARVQETQYF. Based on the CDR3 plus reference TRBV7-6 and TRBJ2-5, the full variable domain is GAGVSQSPRYKVTKRGQDVALRCDPISGHVSLYWYRQALGQGPEFLTYFNYEAQQDKSGLPNDRFSAERPEGSISTLTIQRTEQRDSAMYRCASSHYARVQETQYFGPGTRLLVL.

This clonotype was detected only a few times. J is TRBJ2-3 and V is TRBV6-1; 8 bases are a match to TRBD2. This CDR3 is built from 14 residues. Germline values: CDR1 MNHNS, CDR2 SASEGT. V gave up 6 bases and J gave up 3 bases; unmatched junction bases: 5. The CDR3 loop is CASRPGLGTDTQYF. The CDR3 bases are TGTGCCAGCAGGCCGGGACTAGGGACAGATACGCAGTATTTT.

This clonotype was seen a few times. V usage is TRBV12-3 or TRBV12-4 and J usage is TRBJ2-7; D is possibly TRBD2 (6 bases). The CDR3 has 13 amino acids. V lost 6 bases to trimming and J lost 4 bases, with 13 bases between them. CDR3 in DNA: TGTGCCAGCAGCGCGGGACTCTCTTACGAGCAGTACGTC. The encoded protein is CASSAGLSYEQYV.

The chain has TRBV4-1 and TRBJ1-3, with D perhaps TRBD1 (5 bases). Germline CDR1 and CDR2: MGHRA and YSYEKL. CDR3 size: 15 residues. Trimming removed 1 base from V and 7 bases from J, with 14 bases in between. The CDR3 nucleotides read TGCGCCAGCAGCCAAGGTCGAGCGCAGGGCAACACCATATATTTT. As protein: CASSQGRAQGNTIYF.

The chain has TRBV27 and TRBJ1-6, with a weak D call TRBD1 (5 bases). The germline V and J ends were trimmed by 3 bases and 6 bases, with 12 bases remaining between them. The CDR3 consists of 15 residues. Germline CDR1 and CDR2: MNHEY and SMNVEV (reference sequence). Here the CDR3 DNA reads TGTGCCAGCAGTTTGTCAGGGAGATTTAATTCACCCCTCCACTTT. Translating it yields CASSLSGRFNSPLHF.

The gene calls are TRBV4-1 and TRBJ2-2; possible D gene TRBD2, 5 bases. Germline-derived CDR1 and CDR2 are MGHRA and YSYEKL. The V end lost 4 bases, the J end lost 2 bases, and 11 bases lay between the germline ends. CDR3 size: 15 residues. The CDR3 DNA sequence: TGCGCCAGCAGCCGGAGGACCTCAAACACCGGGGAGCTGTTTTTT. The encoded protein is CASSRRTSNTGELFF.

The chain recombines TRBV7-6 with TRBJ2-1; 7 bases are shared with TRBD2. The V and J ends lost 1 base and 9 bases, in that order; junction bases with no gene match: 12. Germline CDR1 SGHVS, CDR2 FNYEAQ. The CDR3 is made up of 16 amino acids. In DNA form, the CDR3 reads TGTGCCAGCAGCTTAGATCCTAGCGGACCTACCGGTGAGCAGTTCTTC. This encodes CASSLDPSGPTGEQFF.

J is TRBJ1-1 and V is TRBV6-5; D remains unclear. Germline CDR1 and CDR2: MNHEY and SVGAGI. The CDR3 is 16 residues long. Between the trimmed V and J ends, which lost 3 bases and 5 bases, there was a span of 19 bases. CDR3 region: CASSYNGQLGWTEAFF. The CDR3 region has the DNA TGTGCCAGCAGTTATAACGGGCAACTCGGATGGACTGAAGCTTTCTTT.

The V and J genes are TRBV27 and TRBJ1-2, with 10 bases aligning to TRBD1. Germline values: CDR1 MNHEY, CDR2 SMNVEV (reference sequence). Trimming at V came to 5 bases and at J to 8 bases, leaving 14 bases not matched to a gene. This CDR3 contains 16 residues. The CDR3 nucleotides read TGTGCCAGCAGTACACAGGGGACAGGGGATTTCCAGGGCTACACCTTC. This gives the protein CASSTQGTGDFQGYTF.

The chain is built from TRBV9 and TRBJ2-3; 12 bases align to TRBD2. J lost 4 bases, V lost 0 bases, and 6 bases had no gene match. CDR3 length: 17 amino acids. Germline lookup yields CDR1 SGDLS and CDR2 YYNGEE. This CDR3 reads CASSVEILAGGSDTQYF. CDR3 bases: TGTGCCAGCAGCGTAGAGATACTAGCGGGGGGTTCAGATACGCAGTATTTT.

CDR3 residues: CASSIQGALNIQYF. Here the CDR3 DNA reads TGTGCCAGCAGTATACAGGGGGCTTTAAACATTCAGTACTTC. This rearrangement joins TRBV27 to TRBJ2-4; 9 bases line up with TRBD1. CDR3 length equals 14 residues. Losses at the gene ends were 5 bases for V and 6 bases for J; bases not matched to a gene: 5. CDR1 and CDR2 from the germline V gene are MNHEY and SMNVEV (reference sequence).

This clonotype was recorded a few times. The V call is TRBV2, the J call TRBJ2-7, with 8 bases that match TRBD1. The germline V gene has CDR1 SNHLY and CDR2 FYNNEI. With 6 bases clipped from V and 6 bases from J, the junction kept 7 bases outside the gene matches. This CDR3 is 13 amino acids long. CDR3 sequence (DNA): TGTGCCAGCAGGGACAGGGCAAAGGGCGAGCAGTACGTC. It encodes CASRDRAKGEQYV.

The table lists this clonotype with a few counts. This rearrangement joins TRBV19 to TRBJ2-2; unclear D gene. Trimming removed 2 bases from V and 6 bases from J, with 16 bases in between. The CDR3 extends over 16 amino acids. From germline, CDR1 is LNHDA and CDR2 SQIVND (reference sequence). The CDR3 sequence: CASSISPSWGSGELFF. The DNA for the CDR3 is TGTGCCAGTAGTATATCCCCCAGCTGGGGATCCGGGGAGCTGTTTTTT.